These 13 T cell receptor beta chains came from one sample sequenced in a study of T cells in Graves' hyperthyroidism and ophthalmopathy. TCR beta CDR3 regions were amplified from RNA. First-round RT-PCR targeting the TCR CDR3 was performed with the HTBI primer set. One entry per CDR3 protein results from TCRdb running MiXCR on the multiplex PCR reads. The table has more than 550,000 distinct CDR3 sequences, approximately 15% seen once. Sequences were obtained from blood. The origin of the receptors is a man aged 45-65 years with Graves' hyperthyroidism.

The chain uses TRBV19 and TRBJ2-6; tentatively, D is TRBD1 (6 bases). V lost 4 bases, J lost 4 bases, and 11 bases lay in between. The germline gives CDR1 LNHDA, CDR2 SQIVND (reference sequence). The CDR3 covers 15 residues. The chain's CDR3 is CASSRTEAGANVLTF. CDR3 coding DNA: TGTGCCAGTAGTAGGACAGAGGCCGGGGCCAACGTCCTGACTTTC.

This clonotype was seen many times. The CDR3 nucleotides are TGTGCCAGCAGTTGGACGGCTAGCACAGATACGCAGTATTTT. As protein: CASSWTASTDTQYF. This sequence joins TRBV27 and TRBJ2-3; D remains unclear. Germline CDR1 and CDR2: MNHEY and SMNVEV (reference sequence). The CDR3 has 14 residues. V lost 4 bases and J lost 0, with 8 bases in between.

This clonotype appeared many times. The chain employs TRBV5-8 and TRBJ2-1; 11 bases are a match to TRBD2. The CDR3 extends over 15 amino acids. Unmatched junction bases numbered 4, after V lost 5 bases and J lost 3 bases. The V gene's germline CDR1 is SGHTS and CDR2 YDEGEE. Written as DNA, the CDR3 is TGTGCCAGCAGACCCACTAGCGGGAGCTACAATGAGCAGTTCTTC. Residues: CASRPTSGSYNEQFF.

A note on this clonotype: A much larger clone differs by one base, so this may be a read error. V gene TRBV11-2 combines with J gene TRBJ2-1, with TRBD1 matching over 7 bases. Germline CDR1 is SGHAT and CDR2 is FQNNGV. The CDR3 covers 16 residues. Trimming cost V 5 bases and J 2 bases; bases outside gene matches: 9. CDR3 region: CASSPRQGAPYNEQFF. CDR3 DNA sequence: TGTGCCAGCAGCCCACGACAGGGAGCTCCCTACAATGAGCAGTTCTTC.

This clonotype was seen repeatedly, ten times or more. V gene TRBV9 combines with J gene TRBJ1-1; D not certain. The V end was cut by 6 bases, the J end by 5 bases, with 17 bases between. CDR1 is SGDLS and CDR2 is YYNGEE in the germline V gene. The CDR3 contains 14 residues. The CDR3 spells CASTPESLGTEAFF. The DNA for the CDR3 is TGTGCCAGCACCCCAGAATCCCTCGGGACTGAAGCTTTCTTT.

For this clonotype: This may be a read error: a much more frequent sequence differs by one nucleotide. The CDR3 region has the DNA TGTACCAGCTCACGTGCAGGGGGGGAATCACCCCTCCACTTT. This sequence encodes CTSSRAGGESPLHF. The chain carries TRBV18 and TRBJ1-6; 7 nucleotides line up with TRBD1. Germline CDR1 reads KGHSH; CDR2 reads LQKENI. CDR3 length: 14 amino acids.

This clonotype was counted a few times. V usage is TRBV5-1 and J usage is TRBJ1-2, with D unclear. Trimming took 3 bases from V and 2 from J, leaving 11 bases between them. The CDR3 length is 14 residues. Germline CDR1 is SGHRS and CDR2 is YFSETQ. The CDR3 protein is CASSSDPLNYGYTF. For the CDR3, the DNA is TGCGCCAGCAGCTCGGACCCCCTCAACTATGGCTACACCTTC. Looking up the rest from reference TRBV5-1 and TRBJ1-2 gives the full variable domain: KAGVTQTPRYLIKTRGQQVTLSCSPISGHRSVSWYQQTPGQGLQFLFEYFSETQRNKGNFPGRFSGRQFSNSRSEMNVSTLELGDSALYLCASSSDPLNYGYTFGSGTRLTVV.

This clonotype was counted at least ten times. The CDR3 nucleotides are TGCAGCGTTCTCAGGGGCGACCGCTCCTACAATGAGCAGTTCTTC. Encoded protein: CSVLRGDRSYNEQFF. V is TRBV29-1 and J is TRBJ2-1, with a weak D call TRBD1 (6 bases). Germline loops: CDR1 SQVTM, CDR2 ANQGSEA. The CDR3 runs 15 residues. Trimming left V 5 bases short and J 0 bases short, with 14 bases between.

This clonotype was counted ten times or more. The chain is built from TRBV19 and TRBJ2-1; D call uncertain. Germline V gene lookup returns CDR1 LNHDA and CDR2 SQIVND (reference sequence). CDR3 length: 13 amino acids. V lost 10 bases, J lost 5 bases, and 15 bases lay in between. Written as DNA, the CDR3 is TGTGCCACCTCCCCCGGCAGAAACAATGAGCAGTTCTTC. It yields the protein CATSPGRNNEQFF.

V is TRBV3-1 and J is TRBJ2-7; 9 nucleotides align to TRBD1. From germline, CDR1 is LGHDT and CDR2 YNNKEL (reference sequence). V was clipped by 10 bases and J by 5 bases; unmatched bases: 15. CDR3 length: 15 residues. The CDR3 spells CATRQAGTGRHEQYF. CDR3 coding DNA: TGTGCCACCCGTCAGGCAGGGACAGGGAGGCACGAGCAGTACTTC.

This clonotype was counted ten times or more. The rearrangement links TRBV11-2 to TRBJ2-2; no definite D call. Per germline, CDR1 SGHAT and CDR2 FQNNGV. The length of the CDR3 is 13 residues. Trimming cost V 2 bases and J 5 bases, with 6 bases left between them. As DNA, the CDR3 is TGTGCCAGCAGCTTATCGGAAACCGGGGAGCTGTTTTTT. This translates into CASSLSETGELFF. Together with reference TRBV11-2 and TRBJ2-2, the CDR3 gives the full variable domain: EAGVAQSPRYKIIEKRQSVAFWCNPISGHATLYWYQQILGQGPKLLIQFQNNGVVDDSQLPKDRFSAERLKGVDSTLKIQPAKLEDSAVYLCASSLSETGELFFGEGSRLTVL.

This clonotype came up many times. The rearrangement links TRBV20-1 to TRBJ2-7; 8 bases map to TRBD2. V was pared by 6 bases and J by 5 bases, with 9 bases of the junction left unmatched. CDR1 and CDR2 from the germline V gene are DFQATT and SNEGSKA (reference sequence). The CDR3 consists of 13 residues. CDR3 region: CSALRSGSHEQYF. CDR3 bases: TGCAGTGCCCTACGGAGCGGGAGCCACGAGCAGTACTTC.

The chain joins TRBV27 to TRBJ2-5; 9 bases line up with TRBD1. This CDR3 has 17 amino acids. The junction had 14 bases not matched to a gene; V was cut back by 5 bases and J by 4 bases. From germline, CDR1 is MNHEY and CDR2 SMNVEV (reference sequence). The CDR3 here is CASSDPTWTGARETQYF. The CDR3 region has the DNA TGTGCCAGCAGTGATCCGACCTGGACAGGGGCTCGAGAGACCCAGTACTTC.